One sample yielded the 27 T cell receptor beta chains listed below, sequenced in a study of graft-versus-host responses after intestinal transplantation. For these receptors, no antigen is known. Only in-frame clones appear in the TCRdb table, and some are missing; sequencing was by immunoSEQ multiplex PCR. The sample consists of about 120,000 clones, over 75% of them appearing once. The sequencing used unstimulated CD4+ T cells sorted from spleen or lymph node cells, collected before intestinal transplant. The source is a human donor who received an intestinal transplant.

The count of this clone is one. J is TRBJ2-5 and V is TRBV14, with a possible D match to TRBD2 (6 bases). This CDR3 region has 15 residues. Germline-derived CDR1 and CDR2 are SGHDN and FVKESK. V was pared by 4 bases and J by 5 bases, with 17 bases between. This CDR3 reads CASSRELAPRETQYF. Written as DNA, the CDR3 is TGTGCCAGCAGCCGAGAACTAGCTCCGAGGGAGACCCAGTACTTC.

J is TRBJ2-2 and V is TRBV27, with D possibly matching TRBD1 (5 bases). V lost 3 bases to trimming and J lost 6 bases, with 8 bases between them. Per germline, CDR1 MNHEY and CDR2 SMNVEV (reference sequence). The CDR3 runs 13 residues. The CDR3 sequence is CASSFGQPGELFF. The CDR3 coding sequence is TGTGCCAGCAGTTTTGGACAACCCGGGGAGCTGTTTTTT.

The CDR3: CASSTGFREAFF. CDR3 in DNA: TGTGCCAGCAGTACGGGGTTTCGGGAAGCTTTCTTT. The rearrangement joins TRBV6-5 to TRBJ1-1; D is unclear. Germline CDR1 and CDR2: MNHEY and SVGAGI. The germline V and J ends were trimmed by 5 bases and 8 bases, with 12 bases remaining between them. The CDR3 runs to 12 residues.

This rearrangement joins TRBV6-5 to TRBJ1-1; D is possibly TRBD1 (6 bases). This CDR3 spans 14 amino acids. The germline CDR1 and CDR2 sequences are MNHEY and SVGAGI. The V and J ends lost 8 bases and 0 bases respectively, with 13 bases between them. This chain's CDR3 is CASGDGQMNTEAFF. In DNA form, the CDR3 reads TGTGCCAGCGGAGATGGACAGATGAACACTGAAGCTTTCTTT.

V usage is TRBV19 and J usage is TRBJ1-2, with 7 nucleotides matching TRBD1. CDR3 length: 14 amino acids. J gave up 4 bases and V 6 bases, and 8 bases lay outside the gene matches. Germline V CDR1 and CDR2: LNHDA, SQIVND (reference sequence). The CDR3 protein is CASRTTGSSYGYTF. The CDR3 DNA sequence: TGTGCCAGTAGAACGACAGGGTCGTCCTATGGCTACACCTTC.

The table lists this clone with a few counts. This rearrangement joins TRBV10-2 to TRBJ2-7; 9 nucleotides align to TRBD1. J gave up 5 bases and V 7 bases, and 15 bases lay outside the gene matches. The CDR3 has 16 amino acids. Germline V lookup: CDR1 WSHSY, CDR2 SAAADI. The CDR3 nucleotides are TGCGCCAGCACCAGAACCGGGACAGGGCTGGACAACGAGCAGTACTTC. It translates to CASTRTGTGLDNEQYF.

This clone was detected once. The CDR3 DNA reads as TGTGCCAGCAGCCCGGGACACAGGCTGTTCTTC. This codes for CASSPGHRLFF. The chain carries TRBV6-5 and TRBJ2-1; maybe TRBD1 (6 bases). There are 11 residues in the CDR3. Deletions cut 6 bases from V and 15 bases from J, with 15 bases between. Germline CDR1 and CDR2: MNHEY and SVGAGI.

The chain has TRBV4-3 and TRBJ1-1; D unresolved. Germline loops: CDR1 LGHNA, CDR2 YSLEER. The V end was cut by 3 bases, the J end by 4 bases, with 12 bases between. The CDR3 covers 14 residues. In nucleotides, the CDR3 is TGCGCCAGCAGCCAGGTCGGGGTGGGCACTGAAGCTTTCTTT. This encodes CASSQVGVGTEAFF.

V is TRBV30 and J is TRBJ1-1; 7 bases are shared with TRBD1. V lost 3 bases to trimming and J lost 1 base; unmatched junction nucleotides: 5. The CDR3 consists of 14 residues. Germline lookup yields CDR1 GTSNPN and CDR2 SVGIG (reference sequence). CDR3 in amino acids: CAWSLTGKNTEAFF. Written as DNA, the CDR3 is TGTGCCTGGAGCCTGACAGGGAAGAACACTGAAGCTTTCTTT.

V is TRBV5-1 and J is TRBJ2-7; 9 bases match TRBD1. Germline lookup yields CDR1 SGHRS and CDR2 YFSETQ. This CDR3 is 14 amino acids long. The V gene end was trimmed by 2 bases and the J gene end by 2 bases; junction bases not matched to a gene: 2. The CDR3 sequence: CASSFRQGAYEQYF. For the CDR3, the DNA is TGCGCCAGCAGCTTCCGACAGGGGGCCTACGAGCAGTACTTC.

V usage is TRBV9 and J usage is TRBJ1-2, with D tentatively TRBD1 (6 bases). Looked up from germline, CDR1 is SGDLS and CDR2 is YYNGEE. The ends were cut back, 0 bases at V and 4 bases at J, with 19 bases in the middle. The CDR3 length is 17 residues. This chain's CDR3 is CASSVDVRAGAGYGYTF. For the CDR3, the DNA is TGTGCCAGCAGCGTAGACGTACGTGCGGGGGCAGGCTATGGCTACACCTTC.

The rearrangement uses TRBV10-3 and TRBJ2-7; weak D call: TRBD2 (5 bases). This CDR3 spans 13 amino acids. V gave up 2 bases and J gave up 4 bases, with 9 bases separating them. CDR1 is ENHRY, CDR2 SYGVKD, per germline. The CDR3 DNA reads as TGTGCCATCAGTGAGGGGGAGATTTACGAGCAGTACTTC. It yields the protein CAISEGEIYEQYF.

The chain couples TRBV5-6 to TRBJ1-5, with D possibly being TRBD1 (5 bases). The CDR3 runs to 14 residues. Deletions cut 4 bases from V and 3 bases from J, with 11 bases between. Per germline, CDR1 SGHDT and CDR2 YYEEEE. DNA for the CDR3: TGTGCCAGCAGCCTCCGGGGGGTCAATCAGCCCCAGCATTTT. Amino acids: CASSLRGVNQPQHF. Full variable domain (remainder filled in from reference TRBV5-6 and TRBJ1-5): DAGVTQSPTHLIKTRGQQVTLRCSPKSGHDTVSWYQQALGQGPQFIFQYYEEEERQRGNFPDRFSGHQFPNYSSELNVNALLLGDSALYLCASSLRGVNQPQHFGDGTRLSIL.

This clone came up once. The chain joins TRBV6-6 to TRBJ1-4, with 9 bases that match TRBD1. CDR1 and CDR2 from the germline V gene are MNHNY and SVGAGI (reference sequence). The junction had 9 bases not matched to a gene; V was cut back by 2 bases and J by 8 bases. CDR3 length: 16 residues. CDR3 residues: CASSYLQGARFEKLFF. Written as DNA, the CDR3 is TGTGCCAGCAGTTACCTACAGGGGGCCCGGTTCGAAAAACTGTTTTTT.

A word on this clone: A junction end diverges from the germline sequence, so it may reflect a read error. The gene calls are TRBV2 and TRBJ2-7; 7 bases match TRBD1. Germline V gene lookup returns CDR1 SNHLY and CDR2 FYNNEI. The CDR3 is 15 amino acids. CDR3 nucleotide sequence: TGTGCCAGCAGGGAACAGGGGTTAAGCTCCGACGAGCAGTACTTC. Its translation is CASREQGLSSDEQYF.

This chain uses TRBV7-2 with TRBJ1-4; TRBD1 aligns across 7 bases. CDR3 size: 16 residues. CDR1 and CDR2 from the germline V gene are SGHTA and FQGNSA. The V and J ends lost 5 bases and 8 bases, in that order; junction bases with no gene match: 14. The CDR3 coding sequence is TGTGCCAGCAGCCCCCAGAGGGGGCAGAATAGGGAAAAACTGTTTTTT. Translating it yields CASSPQRGQNREKLFF.

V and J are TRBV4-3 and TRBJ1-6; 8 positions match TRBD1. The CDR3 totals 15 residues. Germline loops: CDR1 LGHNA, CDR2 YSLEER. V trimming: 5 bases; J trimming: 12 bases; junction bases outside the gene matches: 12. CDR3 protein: CASSNIGQGKGPLHF. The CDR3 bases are TGCGCCAGCAGCAACATTGGACAGGGTAAAGGACCCCTCCACTTT.

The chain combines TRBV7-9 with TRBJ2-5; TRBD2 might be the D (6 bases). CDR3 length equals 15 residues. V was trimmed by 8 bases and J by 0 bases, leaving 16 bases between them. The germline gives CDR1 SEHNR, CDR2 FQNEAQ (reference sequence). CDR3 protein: CASGGSGAYQETQYF. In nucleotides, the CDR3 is TGTGCCAGCGGGGGGTCGGGAGCGTACCAAGAGACCCAGTACTTC. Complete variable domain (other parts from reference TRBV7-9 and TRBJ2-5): DTGVSQNPRHKITKRGQNVTFRCDPISEHNRLYWYRQTLGQGPEFLTYFQNEAQLEKSRLLSDRFSAERPKGSFSTLEIQRTEQGDSAMYLCASGGSGAYQETQYFGPGTRLLVL.

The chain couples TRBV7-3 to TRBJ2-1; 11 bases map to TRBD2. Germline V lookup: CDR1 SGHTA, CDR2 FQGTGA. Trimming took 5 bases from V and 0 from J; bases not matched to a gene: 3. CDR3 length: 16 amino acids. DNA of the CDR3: TGTGCCAGCAGCCCCACTAGCGGGAGCTCCTACAATGAGCAGTTCTTC. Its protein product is CASSPTSGSSYNEQFF.

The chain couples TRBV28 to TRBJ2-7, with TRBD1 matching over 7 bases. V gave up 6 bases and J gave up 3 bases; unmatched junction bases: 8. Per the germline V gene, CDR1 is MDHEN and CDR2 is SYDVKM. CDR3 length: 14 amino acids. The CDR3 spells CASRPTGSLYEQYF. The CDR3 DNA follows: TGTGCCAGCAGACCGACAGGGTCCCTCTACGAGCAGTACTTC.

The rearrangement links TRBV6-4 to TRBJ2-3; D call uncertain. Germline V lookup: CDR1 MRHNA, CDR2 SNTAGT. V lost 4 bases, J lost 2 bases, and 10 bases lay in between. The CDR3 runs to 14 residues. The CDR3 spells CASSAGPYTDTQYF. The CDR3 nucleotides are TGTGCCAGCAGTGCTGGGCCCTACACAGATACGCAGTATTTT.

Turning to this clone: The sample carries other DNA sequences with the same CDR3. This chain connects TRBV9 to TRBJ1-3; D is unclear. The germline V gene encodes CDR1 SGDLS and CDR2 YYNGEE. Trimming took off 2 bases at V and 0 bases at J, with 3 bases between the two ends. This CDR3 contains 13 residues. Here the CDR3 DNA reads TGTGCCAGCAGCGTTAGCTCTGGAAACACCATATATTTT. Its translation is CASSVSSGNTIYF.

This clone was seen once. CDR3 sequence (DNA): TGCAGCGCCCGCGAGGGGACCCAGTACTTC. It is translated as CSAREGTQYF. The chain combines TRBV29-1 with TRBJ2-5; D might be TRBD2 (5 bases). Trimming pared 7 bases from V and 7 bases from J, leaving 10 bases between. Per the germline V gene, CDR1 is SQVTM and CDR2 is ANQGSEA. The CDR3 is made up of 10 amino acids.

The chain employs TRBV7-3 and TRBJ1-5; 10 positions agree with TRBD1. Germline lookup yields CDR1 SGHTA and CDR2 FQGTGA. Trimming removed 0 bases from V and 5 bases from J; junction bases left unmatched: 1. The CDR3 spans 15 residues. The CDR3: CASSLTGTGDQPQHF. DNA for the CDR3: TGTGCCAGCAGCTTAACCGGGACAGGGGATCAGCCCCAGCATTTT.

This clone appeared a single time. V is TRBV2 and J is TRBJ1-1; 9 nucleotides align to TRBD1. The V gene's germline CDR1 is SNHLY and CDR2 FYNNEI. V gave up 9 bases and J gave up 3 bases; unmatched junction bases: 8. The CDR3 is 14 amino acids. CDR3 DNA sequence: TGTGCCAGTAATAGGGACAGGGAGGACACTGAAGCTTTCTTT. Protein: CASNRDREDTEAFF.

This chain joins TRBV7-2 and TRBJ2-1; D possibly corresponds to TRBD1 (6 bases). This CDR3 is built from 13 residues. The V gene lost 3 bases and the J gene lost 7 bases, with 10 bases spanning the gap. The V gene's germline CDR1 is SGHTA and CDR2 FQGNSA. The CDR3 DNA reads TGTGCCAGCAGCTTTTACAGGGCTAATGAGCAGTTCTTC. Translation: CASSFYRANEQFF. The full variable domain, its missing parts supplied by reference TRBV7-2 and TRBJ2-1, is GAGVSQSPSNKVTEKGKDVELRCDPISGHTALYWYRQSLGQGLEFLIYFQGNSAPDKSGLPSDRFSAERTGGSVSTLTIQRTQQEDSAVYLCASSFYRANEQFFGPGTRLTVL.

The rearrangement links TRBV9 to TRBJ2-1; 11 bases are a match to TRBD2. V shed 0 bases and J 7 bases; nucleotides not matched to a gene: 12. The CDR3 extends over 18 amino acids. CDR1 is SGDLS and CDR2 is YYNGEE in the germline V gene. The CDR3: CASSVGRVAGGPGNEQFF. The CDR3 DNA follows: TGTGCCAGCAGCGTAGGTCGGGTAGCGGGAGGGCCAGGGAATGAGCAGTTCTTC.